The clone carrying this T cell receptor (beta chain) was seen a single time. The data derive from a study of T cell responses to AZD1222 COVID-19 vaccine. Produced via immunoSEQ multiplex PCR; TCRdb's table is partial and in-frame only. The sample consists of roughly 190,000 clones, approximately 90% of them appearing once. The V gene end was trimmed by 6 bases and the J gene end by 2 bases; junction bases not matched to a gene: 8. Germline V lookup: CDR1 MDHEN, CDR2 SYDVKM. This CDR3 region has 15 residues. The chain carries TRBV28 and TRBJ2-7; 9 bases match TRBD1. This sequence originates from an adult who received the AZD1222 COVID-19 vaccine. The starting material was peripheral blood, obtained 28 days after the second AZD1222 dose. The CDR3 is CASSHHRTGAYEQYF. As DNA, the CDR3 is TGTGCCAGCAGCCATCACCGGACAGGGGCCTACGAGCAGTACTTC.